These T cell receptor beta chains were read from a single sample in a study of CD8+ T cells in alopecia areata. Assay: immunoSEQ multiplex PCR; the TCRdb copy retains only in-frame clones and omits some. Altogether 150,000 to 200,000 clones are present, approximately 70% being singletons, with the ten largest covering roughly 11%. The specimen comprised CD8+ T cells sorted from blood, sampled at week 0. The receptors were gathered from a human donor with alopecia areata. Both conserved end residues are part of each CDR3. The D gene is left open where the match is weak. A clone size is listed for some rows: how often the clone was seen (once, few, many), or a class if it is expanded.

d_gene	abundance	v_gene	j_gene	CDR3aa	CDR3nt
.	.	TRBV7-9	TRBJ1-2	CASSLGFYGYTF	TGTGCCAGCAGCTTGGGATTCTATGGCTACACCTTC
TRBD1	.	TRBV7-9	TRBJ2-4	CASSALGQGVYRHIQYF	TGTGCCAGCAGCGCCCTAGGACAGGGAGTGTATCGGCACATTCAGTACTTC
.	.	TRBV19	TRBJ1-2	CASNPDDGGLHGYTF	TGTGCCAGTAATCCCGACGACGGGGGTCTGCATGGCTACACCTTC
.	few	TRBV6-4	TRBJ2-1	CASSDSMWGPYNEQFF	TGTGCCAGCAGTGACTCGATGTGGGGGCCCTACAATGAGCAGTTCTTC
TRBD2	.	TRBV11-2	TRBJ2-3	CASSPPFGGYTDTQYF	TGTGCCAGCAGCCCACCCTTCGGGGGGTATACAGATACGCAGTATTTT
TRBD1	.	TRBV27	TRBJ2-2	CATTGTGRAGELFF	TGTGCCACCACCGGGACAGGGAGGGCCGGGGAGCTGTTTTTT
.	.	TRBV25-1	TRBJ2-7	CASSEVVAEQYF	TGTGCCAGCAGTGAAGTTGTCGCCGAGCAGTACTTC
TRBD1	.	TRBV6-6	TRBJ1-5	CASSGRDRGLDQPQHF	TGTGCCAGCAGTGGACGGGACAGGGGGCTGGATCAGCCCCAGCATTTT
.	.	TRBV6-5	TRBJ1-1	CASSYGGTEAFF	TGTGCCAGCAGTTACGGAGGCACTGAAGCTTTCTTT
TRBD1	few	TRBV7-9	TRBJ2-7	CASSGPGGTGAYEQYF	TGTGCCAGCAGCGGACCCGGGGGGACAGGGGCCTACGAGCAGTACTTC
TRBD1	.	TRBV30	TRBJ2-2	CAWRPDRAGELFF	TGTGCCTGGAGACCTGACAGGGCCGGGGAGCTGTTTTTT
TRBD2	.	TRBV27	TRBJ2-7	CASSLSITRAGGYAEQYF	TGTGCCAGCAGTTTATCGATTACCCGAGCGGGGGGGTACGCCGAGCAGTACTTC
.	.	TRBV4-1	TRBJ1-2	CASSQDIRDGYTF	TGCGCCAGCAGCCAAGATATACGGGATGGCTACACCTTC
TRBD2	.	TRBV2	TRBJ2-7	CASSEQTSGGSYEQYF	TGTGCCAGCAGTGAACAGACTAGCGGGGGCTCCTACGAGCAGTACTTC
.	.	TRBV15	TRBJ2-5	CATTDLGGPWSETQYF	TGTGCCACCACCGATCTGGGGGGGCCTTGGAGCGAGACCCAGTACTTC
TRBD1	.	TRBV7-8	TRBJ1-2	CASSPRGQGIYGYTF	TGTGCCAGCAGCCCAAGGGGACAGGGGATCTATGGCTACACCTTC
.	.	TRBV13	TRBJ1-5	CASSLRQSNQPQHF	TGTGCCAGCAGCTTAAGGCAGAGCAATCAGCCCCAGCATTTT
.	.	TRBV7-6	TRBJ1-5	CASSLNGHSNQPQHF	TGTGCCAGCAGCTTAAACGGTCACTCCAATCAGCCCCAGCATTTT
TRBD1	.	TRBV15	TRBJ1-5	CATSSGTGGDQPQHF	TGTGCCACCTCCAGTGGGACAGGGGGCGACCAGCCCCAGCATTTT
.	.	TRBV29-1	TRBJ2-4	CSAEGGTKNIQYF	TGCAGCGCCGAGGGGGGGACCAAAAACATTCAGTACTTC
.	.	TRBV2	TRBJ2-3	CASRSTDTQYF	TGTGCCAGCAGGAGCACAGATACGCAGTATTTT
TRBD1	.	TRBV30	TRBJ2-4	CAWSVGTGENIQYF	TGTGCCTGGAGTGTGGGGACAGGGGAAAACATTCAGTACTTC
.	.	TRBV30	TRBJ2-1	CAWSSWDTYNEQFF	TGTGCCTGGAGTTCTTGGGACACCTACAATGAGCAGTTCTTC
TRBD1	.	TRBV7-2	TRBJ2-1	CASRTGDEQFF	TGTGCCAGCAGGACAGGGGATGAGCAGTTCTTC
TRBD2	few	TRBV14	TRBJ2-7	CASSFGGTYEQYF	TGTGCCAGCAGCTTCGGGGGGACCTACGAGCAGTACTTC
.	once	TRBV2	TRBJ1-5	CASSFSFNQPQHF	TGTGCCAGCAGTTTCAGCTTCAATCAGCCCCAGCATTTT
.	.	TRBV29-1	TRBJ1-2	CSGLQGNYGYTF	TGCAGCGGACTCCAGGGGAACTATGGCTACACCTTC
.	.	TRBV29-1	TRBJ1-2	CSVGRTGRRADGYTF	TGCAGCGTTGGACGAACAGGGCGCCGCGCCGATGGCTACACCTTC
.	once	TRBV6-6	TRBJ2-7	CASSTNYEQYF	TGTGCCAGCAGTACGAATTACGAGCAGTACTTC
TRBD2	.	TRBV4-1	TRBJ2-3	CASSPGGRISTDTQYF	TGCGCCAGCAGCCCAGGCGGGAGGATTAGCACAGATACGCAGTATTTT
.	.	TRBV5-1	TRBJ2-7	CASSLSGALYEQYF	TGCGCCAGCAGCTTGTCAGGGGCCCTCTACGAGCAGTACTTC
TRBD1	few	TRBV13	TRBJ2-7	CASTESPGQPYEQYF	TGTGCCAGCACCGAATCCCCGGGACAGCCTTACGAGCAGTACTTC
.	few	TRBV7-9	TRBJ1-1	CASTLPRGAFF	TGTGCCAGCACTCTACCCAGGGGAGCTTTCTTT
.	.	TRBV30	TRBJ1-1	CAWRWVTNTEAFF	TGTGCCTGGAGATGGGTGACGAACACTGAAGCTTTCTTT
.	.	TRBV30	TRBJ1-1	CARTSNTEAFF	TGTGCCAGGACCTCGAACACTGAAGCTTTCTTT
.	.	TRBV5-6	TRBJ2-3	CASTSGAPTQYF	TGTGCCAGCACTTCAGGGGCACCCACGCAGTATTTT
.	.	TRBV12-5	TRBJ2-7	CASGLDSYEQYF	TGTGCTAGTGGCCTGGACAGCTACGAGCAGTACTTC
.	.	TRBV2	TRBJ2-3	CASSVAQGGTDTQYF	TGTGCCAGCAGTGTGGCCCAGGGGGGGACAGATACGCAGTATTTT
.	.	TRBV30	TRBJ1-2	CAWSYGIYGYTF	TGTGCCTGGAGTTATGGGATCTATGGCTACACCTTC
.	.	TRBV2	TRBJ2-5	CASRGETQYF	TGTGCCAGCCGCGGGGAGACCCAGTACTTC